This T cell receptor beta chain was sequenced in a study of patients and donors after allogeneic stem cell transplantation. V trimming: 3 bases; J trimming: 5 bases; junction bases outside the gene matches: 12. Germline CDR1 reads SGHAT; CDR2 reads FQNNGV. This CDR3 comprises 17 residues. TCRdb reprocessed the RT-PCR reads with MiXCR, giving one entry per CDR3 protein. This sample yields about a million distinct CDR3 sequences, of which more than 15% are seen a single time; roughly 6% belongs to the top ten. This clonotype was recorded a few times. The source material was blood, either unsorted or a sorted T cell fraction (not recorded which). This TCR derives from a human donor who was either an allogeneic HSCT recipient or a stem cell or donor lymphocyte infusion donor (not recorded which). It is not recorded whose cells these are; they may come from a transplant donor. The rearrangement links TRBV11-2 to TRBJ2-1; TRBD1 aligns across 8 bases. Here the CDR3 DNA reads TGTGCCAGCAGCTTCGGTTTAATCGGACAGGGCCACAATGAGCAGTTCTTC. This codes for CASSFGLIGQGHNEQFF.